This is a list of T cell receptor beta chains from one sample in a study of T cell responses to AZD1222 COVID-19 vaccine. Measured with immunoSEQ multiplex PCR; TCRdb has only the in-frame clones, and not every one. The sample holds 150,000 or so clones, roughly nine tenths seen once. This specimen consisted of peripheral blood, obtained after recovery from COVID-19. The receptors were gathered from an adult who had recovered from COVID-19. The CDR3 runs from the conserved cysteine through the conserved F or W. A D gene is named only where the DNA matches it firmly. Where a row states a size, it is once, few, many or the class of an expanded clone; other rows omit it.

clone_size,d_call,v_call,j_call,cdr3_aa,cdr3_nt
-,TRBD2,TRBV19,TRBJ2-3,CASSALAGSAGTDTQYF,TGTGCCAGTAGCGCACTAGCGGGATCGGCCGGCACAGATACGCAGTATTTT
-,TRBD2,TRBV29-1,TRBJ2-3,CSVHGLAGRGTDTQYF,TGCAGCGTACACGGACTAGCGGGACGGGGCACAGATACGCAGTATTTT
-,TRBD2,TRBV5-1,TRBJ2-1,CASSTSGGHNEQFF,TGCGCCAGCAGCACTAGCGGGGGCCACAATGAGCAGTTCTTC
once,TRBD1,TRBV12-5,TRBJ1-2,CASGLEGAVFRGYTF,TGTGCTAGTGGTTTGGAGGGGGCTGTTTTTAGGGGCTACACCTTC
-,-,TRBV7-3,TRBJ2-3,CASSLIVADTQYF,TGTGCCAGCAGCTTAATAGTGGCAGATACGCAGTATTTT
-,-,TRBV7-6,TRBJ2-3,CASSLNGQSTDTQYF,TGTGCCAGCAGCCTCAACGGACAGAGCACAGATACGCAGTATTTT
-,-,TRBV5-4,TRBJ2-5,CASSPGQRGETQYF,TGTGCCAGCAGCCCCGGACAGAGGGGAGAGACCCAGTACTTC
-,-,TRBV27,TRBJ2-2,CASSLESRARLFF,TGTGCCAGCAGTCTCGAGTCCAGGGCTAGGCTGTTTTTT
-,-,TRBV4-3,TRBJ1-3,CASSQDVSSGNTIYF,TGCGCCAGCAGCCAAGATGTGAGCTCTGGAAACACCATATATTTT
-,-,TRBV19,TRBJ2-1,CASSNRDSLGNEQFF,TGTGCCAGTAGTAACCGGGACTCCCTTGGGAATGAGCAGTTCTTC
-,TRBD1,TRBV15,TRBJ1-5,CATSRAVTGGYQPQHF,TGTGCCACCAGCAGAGCCGTCACAGGGGGCTATCAGCCCCAGCATTTT
-,TRBD2,TRBV7-9,TRBJ2-3,CASSPLAGAGDTQYF,TGTGCCAGCAGCCCTCTAGCGGGAGCGGGGGATACGCAGTATTTT
-,-,TRBV7-9,TRBJ1-2,CASSAVGGRIDGYTF,TGTGCCAGCAGCGCCGTGGGAGGAAGGATCGATGGCTACACCTTC
-,-,TRBV28,TRBJ1-4,CASSSPGARNEKLFF,TGTGCCAGCAGTAGCCCGGGCGCGAGAAATGAAAAACTGTTTTTT
-,-,TRBV6-5,TRBJ1-2,CASRPGVAYGYTF,TGTGCCAGCAGACCAGGGGTGGCCTATGGCTACACCTTC
-,TRBD2,TRBV2,TRBJ2-7,CASSDPSGSSYEQYF,TGTGCCAGCAGTGACCCTAGCGGGTCTTCCTACGAGCAGTACTTC
-,TRBD1,TRBV7-2,TRBJ1-6,CASSLSGTGISYNSPLHF,TGTGCCAGCAGCCTTTCCGGGACAGGGATCTCCTATAATTCACCCCTCCACTTT
-,TRBD1,TRBV5-1,TRBJ1-2,CASSLLGGDYGYTF,TGCGCCAGCAGCTTGCTAGGGGGCGACTATGGCTACACCTTC
-,-,TRBV18,TRBJ1-2,CASSPGADPYGYTF,TGTGCCAGCTCACCAGGGGCGGACCCCTATGGCTACACCTTC
once,-,TRBV9,TRBJ1-4,CASSVEGRPYEKLFF,TGTGCCAGCAGCGTAGAGGGTAGACCATATGAAAAACTGTTTTTT
-,-,TRBV15,TRBJ2-3,CATSKRLSTDTQYF,TGTGCCACCAGCAAGCGGCTTAGCACAGATACGCAGTATTTT
-,-,TRBV5-4,TRBJ2-1,CASSLGGSREQFF,TGTGCCAGCAGCCTCGGGGGATCCCGTGAGCAGTTCTTC
-,TRBD2,TRBV6-5,TRBJ2-1,CASNSLLAGEQFF,TGTGCCAGCAATTCCCTACTAGCGGGTGAGCAGTTCTTC
-,TRBD1,TRBV4-1,TRBJ2-1,CAASRGRPYNEQFF,TGCGCAGCTTCCAGGGGGCGTCCCTACAATGAGCAGTTCTTC
-,-,TRBV6-1,TRBJ1-3,CASSENPGNTIYF,TGTGCCAGCAGTGAAAACCCTGGAAACACCATATATTTT
-,-,TRBV5-4,TRBJ2-7,CASSSPQRNSYEQYF,TGTGCCAGCAGCTCCCCCCAGCGGAACTCCTACGAGCAGTACTTC
-,-,TRBV15,TRBJ1-1,CATSPAGVPNTEAFF,TGTGCCACCAGCCCGGCAGGGGTTCCTAACACTGAAGCTTTCTTT
-,-,TRBV12-3/TRBV12-4,TRBJ1-2,CASSQGYGYTF,TGTGCCAGCAGCCAGGGATATGGCTACACCTTC
-,-,TRBV15,TRBJ2-4,CATSKRVGAKNIQYF,TGTGCCACCAGCAAAAGGGTGGGGGCCAAAAACATTCAGTACTTC
-,TRBD1,TRBV18,TRBJ1-5,CASSLSRDRDTQPQHF,TGTGCCAGCTCACTTAGCCGGGACAGGGACACTCAGCCCCAGCATTTT
-,TRBD1,TRBV5-1,TRBJ2-2,CASTKGQGSNTGELFF,TGCGCCAGCACCAAGGGACAGGGGTCGAACACCGGGGAGCTGTTTTTT
-,TRBD1,TRBV28,TRBJ1-3,CASSTPGQGFGNTIYF,TGTGCCAGCAGTACGCCCGGACAGGGTTTTGGAAACACCATATATTTT
few,-,TRBV6-2/TRBV6-3,TRBJ1-2,CASSRLTSLAFYGYTF,TGTGCCAGCAGCCGCTTAACGAGTCTGGCCTTCTATGGCTACACCTTC
-,-,TRBV5-4,TRBJ2-7,CASSFGGRLGSYEQYF,TGTGCCAGCAGCTTCGGGGGCCGCCTCGGGTCCTACGAGCAGTACTTC
-,TRBD2,TRBV29-1,TRBJ2-2,CSVEGLAGLNTGELFF,TGCAGCGTAGAGGGACTAGCGGGGTTGAACACCGGGGAGCTGTTTTTT
-,-,TRBV19,TRBJ2-7,CASSKLQRNYEQYF,TGTGCCAGTAGCAAACTACAGCGGAACTACGAGCAGTACTTC
-,TRBD1,TRBV6-4,TRBJ1-6,CASSTGDELGSPLHF,TGTGCCAGCAGTACAGGGGATGAGTTAGGTTCACCCCTCCACTTT
once,TRBD2,TRBV2,TRBJ2-4,CASDREGAKNIQYF,TGTGCCAGCGACCGGGAGGGCGCCAAAAACATTCAGTACTTC
-,-,TRBV7-7,TRBJ2-1,CASSPSSGYNEQFF,TGTGCTAGCAGCCCCTCGAGTGGTTACAATGAGCAGTTCTTC
-,-,TRBV18,TRBJ2-4,CASSPRDRVAKNIQYF,TGTGCCAGCTCACCACGTGACAGAGTAGCCAAAAACATTCAGTACTTC
-,-,TRBV5-1,TRBJ2-7,CASSSEPGLLYEQYF,TGCGCCAGCAGCTCGGAACCGGGACTTCTGTACGAGCAGTACTTC
-,-,TRBV2,TRBJ2-7,CASRAQGSAYEQYF,TGTGCCAGCAGGGCACAGGGTTCGGCCTACGAGCAGTACTTC